The 13 T cell receptor beta chains below come from one sample, sequenced in a study of T-cell memory formation after mild COVID-19 listed by TCRdb under 2021. Library method: 5' RACE. These reads were obtained on an Illumina NovaSeq 6000. Clones were called with MiXCR by TCRdb after fastp trimmed the public reads at Q25, and only in-frame beta chains were retained. CDR3 protein duplicates are merged, each entry listing the most common genes and DNA. The table for this sample lists around 150,000 distinct CDR3 sequences; roughly 10% of them were counted only once. The ten largest clonotypes hold 3.8% of the sample. The specimen was PBMCs or a T cell subset sorted from them (not recorded which). The receptor source for this set is a young man who had mild COVID-19 (a few samples of this study predate the infection). The sample titles of this study are shuffled in the database, so cell type and time point are left out; the donor was told from shared clones.

This clonotype has just a few counts. This rearrangement joins TRBV6-6 to TRBJ1-5, with a tentative D call TRBD1 (5 bases). Trimming pared 5 bases from V and 5 bases from J, leaving 13 bases between. This CDR3 is 14 amino acids long. Germline CDR1 MNHNY, CDR2 SVGAGI (reference sequence). DNA for the CDR3: TGTGCCAGCAGTGCAGACAGAATCTATCAGCCCCAGCATTTT. Amino acid sequence: CASSADRIYQPQHF.

This clonotype was detected ten times or more. The gene calls are TRBV5-1 and TRBJ2-7, with D perhaps given as TRBD1 or TRBD2 (5 bases each). The V gene lost 0 bases and the J gene lost 2 bases, with 18 bases spanning the gap. The CDR3 has 17 amino acids. Germline V gene sequence: CDR1 SGHRS, CDR2 YFSETQ. CDR3 nucleotide sequence: TGCGCCAGCAGCTTGGGTATCCGGGACGGAAGAACCTACGAGCAGTACTTC. It yields the protein CASSLGIRDGRTYEQYF. The full variable domain, in which reference TRBV5-1 and TRBJ2-7 provide the parts outside the CDR3, is KAGVTQTPRYLIKTRGQQVTLSCSPISGHRSVSWYQQTPGQGLQFLFEYFSETQRNKGNFPGRFSGRQFSNSRSEMNVSTLELGDSALYLCASSLGIRDGRTYEQYFGPGTRLTVT.

There are a few counts of this clonotype. The rearrangement uses TRBV20-1 and TRBJ2-6; D possibly matches TRBD1 or TRBD2 (5 bases each). CDR1 and CDR2 from the germline V gene are DFQATT and SNEGSKA (reference sequence). The V end was cut by 5 bases, the J end by 0 bases, with 11 bases between. CDR3 length equals 15 residues. The CDR3 DNA is TGCAGTGCTGGGGACGTTAGCTCTGGGGCCAACGTCCTGACTTTC. Translated: CSAGDVSSGANVLTF.

This clonotype was seen only a few times. The V call is TRBV7-2, the J call TRBJ2-5, with TRBD2 as a possible D gene (6 bases). The CDR3 is made up of 14 amino acids. The germline CDR1 and CDR2 sequences are SGHTA and FQGNSA. V was cut by 5 bases and J by 5 bases, with 15 bases left in between. The CDR3 loop reads CASSPSLRGETQYF. CDR3 in DNA: TGTGCCAGCAGCCCGAGCCTCCGGGGGGAGACCCAGTACTTC.

This clonotype was found a few times. The genes are TRBV7-3 and TRBJ1-2; 7 bases are shared with TRBD1. V lost 5 bases, J lost 2 bases, and 2 bases stayed unmatched. There are 13 residues in the CDR3. Germline-derived CDR1 and CDR2 are SGHTA and FQGTGA. The CDR3 DNA follows: TGTGCCAGCAGCCCGACAGGGAACTATGGCTACACCTTC. The encoded protein is CASSPTGNYGYTF.

V usage is TRBV5-1 and J usage is TRBJ2-3, with TRBD2 matching over 8 bases. The V gene end was trimmed by 5 bases and the J gene end by 2 bases; junction bases not matched to a gene: 7. The CDR3 consists of 15 residues. Germline V gene data show CDR1 as SGHRS and CDR2 as YFSETQ. The CDR3 is CASRDLAGITDTQYF. For the CDR3, the DNA is TGCGCCAGCAGGGATCTAGCGGGCATCACAGATACGCAGTATTTT.

The table lists this clonotype with a few counts. The gene calls are TRBV4-1 and TRBJ2-2, with 8 bases aligning to TRBD1. The V and J ends lost 2 bases and 3 bases, in that order; junction bases with no gene match: 8. The CDR3 totals 17 residues. The germline gives CDR1 MGHRA, CDR2 YSYEKL. As DNA, the CDR3 is TGCGCCAGCAGCCAATACAGGGGGAATGTGGACACCGGGGAGCTGTTTTTT. It encodes CASSQYRGNVDTGELFF.

This sequence joins TRBV6-6 and TRBJ1-4; no definite D call. V gave up 2 bases and J gave up 7 bases, with 2 bases separating them. Germline V gives CDR1 MNHNY, CDR2 SVGAGI (reference sequence). CDR3 length: 11 residues. The DNA for the CDR3 is TGTGCCAGCAGTTACGGTGAAAAACTGTTTTTT. Translation gives CASSYGEKLFF.

In this sample, this clonotype turned up many times. The rearrangement joins TRBV7-8 to TRBJ2-5, with D possibly being TRBD1 (6 bases). V was trimmed by 5 bases and J by 5 bases, leaving 24 bases between them. Per the germline V gene, CDR1 is SGHVS and CDR2 is FQNEAQ. This CDR3 comprises 17 residues. CDR3 sequence (DNA): TGTGCCAGCAGCCTAAGTGCAGGGGCCCCATCGTGGGAGACCCAGTACTTC. It specifies CASSLSAGAPSWETQYF. Looking up the rest from reference TRBV7-8 and TRBJ2-5 gives the full variable domain: GAGVSQSPRYKVAKRGQDVALRCDPISGHVSLFWYQQALGQGPEFLTYFQNEAQLDKSGLPSDRFFAERPEGSVSTLKIQRTQQEDSAVYLCASSLSAGAPSWETQYFGPGTRLLVL.

V gene TRBV20-1 combines with J gene TRBJ2-1; D is ambiguous. The CDR3 has 14 amino acids. The germline gives CDR1 DFQATT, CDR2 SNEGSKA (reference sequence). The V and J ends lost 3 bases and 5 bases respectively, with 14 bases between them. The CDR3 nucleotides read TGCAGTGCTAGTTTTTGGGCGGTCGACAATGAGCAGTTCTTC. Its translation: CSASFWAVDNEQFF.

At least ten counts were recorded for this clonotype. This rearrangement joins TRBV7-9 to TRBJ2-3, with 7 bases identical to TRBD2. V gave up 5 bases and J gave up 4 bases; unmatched junction bases: 6. CDR1 SEHNR and CDR2 FQNEAQ come from the germline V gene (reference sequence). This CDR3 is 14 amino acids long. The CDR3 DNA sequence: TGTGCCAGCAGCCCTCGGACTAGTCCAGATACGCAGTATTTT. It is translated as CASSPRTSPDTQYF.

CDR3: CSATQGAGDQPQHF. The CDR3 DNA sequence: TGCAGTGCTACACAGGGGGCAGGGGATCAGCCCCAGCATTTT. The chain couples TRBV20-1 to TRBJ1-5; 9 bases fit TRBD1. This CDR3 is built from 14 residues. Trimming cost V 4 bases and J 5 bases; bases outside gene matches: 6. Per germline, CDR1 DFQATT and CDR2 SNEGSKA (reference sequence).

This clonotype was counted only a few times. This chain links TRBV23-1 with TRBJ2-3; 12 bases line up with TRBD2. TRBV23-1 is filed as an ORF, its function uncertain. Trimming removed 2 bases from V and 0 bases from J; junction bases left unmatched: 12. This CDR3 has 20 residues. CDR3 amino acids: CASSQVDASGGEVSTDTQYF. CDR3 in DNA: TGCGCCAGCAGTCAAGTCGATGCTAGCGGGGGGGAGGTGAGCACAGATACGCAGTATTTT.